This TCR beta chain was obtained from a study of cytomegalovirus exposure and HLA in healthy donors. As for the study in general: In a later analysis, it was reported that the roughly 130 validation repertoires had been produced on the same platform as the 500 to 750 repertoires belonging to the first cohort.

As to this clone: What it binds is not known.

The length of the CDR3 is 14 residues. CDR1 is SEHNR, CDR2 FQNEAQ, per germline (reference sequence). Unmatched junction bases numbered 8, after V lost 4 bases and J lost 8 bases. Clones were read by immunoSEQ multiplex PCR, and TCRdb kept only the in-frame ones, dropping some. The profile shows approximately 120,000 clones, roughly 95% of them singletons. Overall study findings and caveats: Cytomegalovirus-associated TCR beta chains were listed, numbering more than 150.

Sequencing was performed on PBMCs. The clonotype comes from a man younger than 35 in good health and CMV-seronegative. This rearrangement joins TRBV7-9 to TRBJ1-2, with TRBD1 matching 9 bases. The CDR3 sequence: CASSWTGELNGYTF. CDR3 DNA: TGTGCCAGCAGCTGGACAGGGGAGCTTAACGGCTACACCTTC.